This T cell receptor (beta chain) emerged from a study of T cells in Graves' hyperthyroidism and ophthalmopathy. The study's findings and limits: In the analysis, a 13 V-J model separated ophthalmopathy from stable hyperthyroidism.

The CDR3 regions of TCR beta were amplified from RNA transcripts. The HTBI primer set served for first-round RT-PCR of the TCR CDR3. TCRdb independently ran MiXCR on the multiplex PCR reads; one entry per CDR3 protein. This table has fewer than 750,000 distinct CDR3 sequences, about 43% appearing once. The ends were cut back, 0 bases at V and 2 bases at J, with 5 bases in the middle. CDR1 SGHRS and CDR2 YFSETQ come from the germline V gene. The CDR3 is 13 amino acids. There are many counts of this clonotype. The target antigen is unknown. Those patients with uncontrolled infection, other autoimmune disease, pregnancy or lactation were excluded.

The rearrangement uses TRBV5-1 and TRBJ1-2; D ambiguous. The clonotype comes from a woman in her late teens or twenties with Graves' hyperthyroidism. Source material: peripheral blood or thyroid tissue (not recorded which). CDR3 sequence: CASSLDINYGYTF. The CDR3, as DNA: TGCGCCAGCAGCTTGGATATCAACTATGGCTACACCTTC.